This T cell receptor beta chain was captured in a study of blood T cell repertoires in COVID-19. Germline V gives CDR1 MDHEN, CDR2 SYDVKM. J gave up 11 bases and V 5 bases, and 3 bases lay outside the gene matches. The CDR3 is made up of 11 amino acids. Some clones are missing from TCRdb's copy, which holds only in-frame ones; the method was immunoSEQ multiplex PCR. This table holds about 110,000 clones, 76% found once. The rearrangement uses TRBV28 and TRBJ1-1; 9 nucleotides align to TRBD1. The receptor was derived from a man of 80 years or more with COVID-19, enrolled during active disease. The sequencing sample was made of peripheral blood. The CDR3 bases are TGTGCCAGCAGTACAGGGGGCCGGGCTTTCTTT. It translates to CASSTGGRAFF.